Following are 15 T cell receptor beta chains from one sample sequenced in a study of shared clonotypes between healthy human individuals. Sequencing used immunoSEQ multiplex PCR; TCRdb keeps in-frame clones, though not all of them. The table shows more than 2,000,000 clones, with more than 80% occurring only once. Sequencing used naive CD4+ T cells sorted from blood. This sample's subset: CD45RA+ positively selected. The receptors were sampled from a young man in good health.

CDR3 sequence reads: CASSYTRDINQPQHF. The CDR3 coding sequence is TGTGCCAGCAGTTACACCCGGGACATCAATCAGCCCCAGCATTTT. The chain combines TRBV6-5 with TRBJ1-5; tentatively, D is TRBD1 (6 bases). CDR3 length: 15 amino acids. The V gene lost 2 bases and the J gene lost 3 bases, with 11 bases spanning the gap. In germline, CDR1 is MNHEY, CDR2 SVGAGI.

A single count supports this clone. This chain uses TRBV27 with TRBJ1-1; D perhaps matches TRBD1 (5 bases). V was pared by 5 bases and J by 3 bases, with 13 bases between. This CDR3 has 14 amino acids. Germline values: CDR1 MNHEY, CDR2 SMNVEV (reference sequence). The CDR3 DNA follows: TGTGCCAGCAGTCCCTCGTGGGGGGACACTGAAGCTTTCTTT. Protein: CASSPSWGDTEAFF.

Notes on this clone: Other DNA sequences from this sample encode an identical CDR3 as well. The chain couples TRBV10-3 to TRBJ1-1; possibly TRBD1 for D (5 bases). V lost 6 bases and J lost 3, with 11 bases in between. The CDR3 has 13 residues. Germline CDR1 and CDR2: ENHRY and SYGVKD. DNA of the CDR3: TGTGCCATCAGCCTAGGGGCTGACACTGAAGCTTTCTTT. It specifies CAISLGADTEAFF.

The rearrangement joins TRBV19 to TRBJ2-4; 8 bases are shared with TRBD2. Losses at the gene ends were 5 bases for V and 7 bases for J; bases not matched to a gene: 10. CDR1 and CDR2 from the germline V gene are LNHDA and SQIVND (reference sequence). The CDR3 contains 15 residues. The CDR3 spells CASSPGLVGKNIQYF. The CDR3 nucleotides are TGTGCCAGTAGTCCGGGACTAGTCGGGAAGAACATTCAGTACTTC.

This clone was recorded once. This rearrangement joins TRBV6-5 to TRBJ1-6; TRBD1 aligns across 8 bases. The germline gives CDR1 MNHEY, CDR2 SVGAGI. The trim removed 6 bases at V and 7 bases at J, leaving 8 bases unmatched. The length of the CDR3 is 15 residues. The CDR3 sequence is CASSPESGGNSPLHF. The CDR3 DNA reads as TGTGCCAGCAGCCCAGAATCAGGGGGCAATTCACCCCTCCACTTT.

This chain uses TRBV7-8 with TRBJ2-5; D might be TRBD1 or TRBD2, each matching 5 bases. TRBJ2-7 explains the end of the DNA better; the J call may be wrong. Germline CDR1 reads SGHVS; CDR2 reads FQNEAQ. This CDR3 has 12 residues. This CDR3 reads CASSLGVYEQYF. CDR3 nucleotide sequence: TGTGCCAGCAGTCTGGGGGTCTACGAGCAGTACTTC.

The chain links TRBV27 to TRBJ2-2; the match to TRBD2 covers 8 bases. In germline, CDR1 is MNHEY, CDR2 SMNVEV (reference sequence). This CDR3 region has 14 residues. The ends lost 5 bases at V and 7 bases at J; junction bases unmatched: 6. This CDR3 reads CASSPRSGGGELFF. The CDR3 DNA is TGTGCCAGCAGTCCCCGGAGCGGGGGCGGGGAGCTGTTTTTT.

The V and J genes are TRBV28 and TRBJ2-1; TRBD2 matches 12 bases. In germline, CDR1 is MDHEN, CDR2 SYDVKM. This CDR3 comprises 16 residues. V lost 4 bases to trimming and J lost 3 bases; unmatched junction nucleotides: 4. The CDR3 region is CASSSLAGGGYNEQFF. In DNA form, the CDR3 reads TGTGCCAGCAGTTCACTAGCGGGGGGTGGCTACAATGAGCAGTTCTTC.

This clone appeared a single time. The rearrangement uses TRBV5-6 and TRBJ1-1; 9 bases line up with TRBD1. V lost 3 bases and J lost 2; bases outside the gene matches: 5. Germline V gives CDR1 SGHDT, CDR2 YYEEEE. CDR3 size: 15 residues. The CDR3 spells CASSWWDRANTEAFF. As DNA, the CDR3 is TGTGCCAGCAGCTGGTGGGACAGGGCTAACACTGAAGCTTTCTTT. Full variable domain (outside the CDR3, taken from reference TRBV5-6 and TRBJ1-1): DAGVTQSPTHLIKTRGQQVTLRCSPKSGHDTVSWYQQALGQGPQFIFQYYEEEERQRGNFPDRFSGHQFPNYSSELNVNALLLGDSALYLCASSWWDRANTEAFFGQGTRLTVV.

This chain joins TRBV30 and TRBJ2-2; D remains unclear. Per germline, CDR1 GTSNPN and CDR2 SVGIG (reference sequence). The CDR3 contains 15 residues. V was clipped by 7 bases and J by 0 bases, with 15 bases between them. The CDR3 nucleotides are TGTGCCTTGACAAAAGGAACAGCGAACACCGGGGAGCTGTTTTTT. Protein sequence: CALTKGTANTGELFF.

This chain connects TRBV7-2 to TRBJ1-5; TRBD1 matches 7 bases. The CDR3 runs to 17 residues. Trimming removed 1 base from V and 0 bases from J; junction bases left unmatched: 6. The V gene's germline CDR1 is SGHTA and CDR2 FQGNSA. The chain's CDR3 is CASSLVTGRYSNQPQHF. CDR3 bases: TGTGCCAGCAGCTTAGTGACAGGGCGTTATAGCAATCAGCCCCAGCATTTT.

This chain uses TRBV7-2 with TRBJ1-1, with D hard to call. Between the trimmed V and J ends, which lost 5 bases and 5 bases, there was a span of 18 bases. This CDR3 region has 15 residues. Germline assignment: CDR1 SGHTA and CDR2 FQGNSA. Written as DNA, the CDR3 is TGTGCCAGCAGCGGACTGGTGGCAATAGGGACTGAAGCTTTCTTT. Translation gives CASSGLVAIGTEAFF.

This sequence joins TRBV11-2 and TRBJ1-1, with D possibly being TRBD1 (6 bases). Germline V gene lookup returns CDR1 SGHAT and CDR2 FQNNGV. V lost 2 bases to trimming and J lost 5 bases, with 12 bases between them. CDR3 size: 14 residues. The CDR3 nucleotides are TGTGCCAGCAGCTTATGGGGGCGGGAAACTGAAGCTTTCTTT. Protein sequence: CASSLWGRETEAFF.

In nucleotides, the CDR3 is TGTGCCAGCAGCTCTCTACAGGGGGAAAGAAAAACCTTTACCTACAATGAGCAGTTCTTC. Its translation: CASSSLQGERKTFTYNEQFF. The chain links TRBV5-4 to TRBJ2-1, with 8 positions matching TRBD1. The CDR3 length is 20 residues. CDR1 is SGHNT, CDR2 YYREEE, per germline (reference sequence). The V and J ends lost 3 bases and 2 bases, in that order; junction bases with no gene match: 19.

The gene calls are TRBV10-2 and TRBJ1-6; TRBD1 might be the D (5 bases). Germline V gene sequence: CDR1 WSHSY, CDR2 SAAADI. This CDR3 spans 13 amino acids. V dropped 3 bases and J dropped 10 bases, with 10 bases sitting between them. CDR3 protein: CASSEQVASPLHF. DNA for the CDR3: TGCGCCAGCAGTGAACAGGTTGCGTCACCCCTCCACTTT.